This T cell receptor beta chain derives from a study of blood T cell repertoires in COVID-19. The protocol was immunoSEQ multiplex PCR, while the TCRdb copy is restricted to in-frame clones and leaves out a portion. Seen here are just under 60,000 clones, 70% to 90% observed once, and the top ten hold about 7%. This CDR3 is 15 amino acids long. Trimming took 1 base from V and 4 from J; bases not matched to a gene: 6. Per germline, CDR1 MNHEY and CDR2 SMNVEV (reference sequence). This receptor was obtained from a human donor with active COVID-19. The donor label of this sample is uncertain. The chain links TRBV27 to TRBJ2-5, with 7 bases lining up with TRBD1. The specimen was peripheral blood. The CDR3 nucleotides read TGTGCCAGCAGTTTATATGCAGGGGGTATAGAGACCCAGTACTTC. Translating gives CASSLYAGGIETQYF.